Here is one TCR beta chain with its context. The antigen remains undetermined. An end of the junction does not agree with germline; a read error may underlie this. Whole-study results and caveats: The TCR gene usage of tumor memory CD4+ T cells clustered together with blood and lymph node memory CD4+ cells and with lymph node naive CD4+ cells.

Per germline, CDR1 MNHEY and CDR2 SVGAGI. This CDR3 is built from 18 residues. After constant-region reverse-primer amplification, full-length variable regions underwent semi-nested PCR with Nested Universal Primer A. A single record per CDR3 protein comes from TCRdb applying MiXCR to the 5' RACE reads. Here the sample spans over 50,000 distinct CDR3 sequences, almost 25% being singletons. CD25-based Treg depletion was applied to purified naive CD4+ T cells. The sequenced material came from tumor-infiltrating naive CD4+ T cells sorted from the breast tumor. The subset: naive CD4+ T cells, CD4+CD45RA+CD25-. The TCR was taken from a female donor with breast cancer. The chain has TRBV6-5 and TRBJ2-1; 7 nucleotides align to TRBD1. CDR3 loop: CASSSVKQGTDSYNGQFF. CDR3 nucleotide sequence: TGTGCCAGCAGTTCCGTCAAACAAGGGACAGACTCCTACAATGGGCAGTTCTTC.